This T cell receptor beta chain was sequenced in a study of patients and donors after allogeneic stem cell transplantation. The CDR3 consists of 13 residues. V was trimmed by 5 bases and J by 4 bases, leaving 12 bases between them. In germline, CDR1 is ENHRY, CDR2 SYGVKD. TCRdb analysed the RT-PCR reads with MiXCR anew, one entry per CDR3 protein. The top ten clones hold 5% to 6.5% of a sample with about 960,000 distinct CDR3 sequences, roughly 18% of them seen once. This receptor was identified in a human donor who was either an allogeneic HSCT recipient or a stem cell or donor lymphocyte infusion donor (not recorded which). It is not recorded whose cells these are; they may come from a transplant donor. This chain joins TRBV10-3 and TRBJ2-7, with D maybe TRBD1 (6 bases). The source material was blood, either unsorted or a sorted T cell fraction (not recorded which). CDR3 in amino acids: CAISPGQSYEQYF. CDR3 sequence (DNA): TGTGCCATCAGTCCCGGACAGTCATACGAGCAGTACTTC.